Following are 28 T cell receptor beta chains from one sample sequenced in a study of cytomegalovirus exposure and HLA in healthy donors. Both 60 Vbeta primers and 13 Jbeta primers went into the PCR. Assay: immunoSEQ multiplex PCR; the TCRdb copy retains only in-frame clones and omits some. The sample consists of around 150,000 clones, more than 60% of them appearing once. Specimen: PBMCs. All receptors come from a male donor in good health and CMV-seronegative.

This chain connects TRBV27 to TRBJ2-5, with TRBD2 matching 9 bases. CDR1 and CDR2 from the germline V gene are MNHEY and SMNVEV (reference sequence). The CDR3 is made up of 15 amino acids. With 5 bases clipped from V and 4 bases from J, the junction kept 8 bases outside the gene matches. The CDR3 DNA follows: TGTGCCAGCAGTAAGCTAGCGGGACAAGTAGAGACCCAGTACTTC. Translation: CASSKLAGQVETQYF.

This clone was detected only a few times. The sample carries other DNA sequences with the same CDR3. The V call is TRBV9, the J call TRBJ2-5; unclear D gene. Germline V gene lookup returns CDR1 SGDLS and CDR2 YYNGEE. This CDR3 is 13 amino acids long. The germline V and J ends were trimmed by 0 bases and 1 base, with 4 bases remaining between them. CDR3 amino acids: CASSVASQETQYF. CDR3 coding DNA: TGTGCCAGCAGCGTAGCTTCCCAAGAGACCCAGTACTTC.

This chain uses TRBV6-4 with TRBJ2-1, with 10 bases identical to TRBD2. Trimming took 6 bases from V and 5 from J; bases not matched to a gene: 7. The CDR3 extends over 15 amino acids. In germline, CDR1 is MRHNA, CDR2 SNTAGT. The CDR3 loop is CASSPGTSDHNEQFF. For the CDR3, the DNA is TGTGCCAGCAGCCCTGGGACTAGCGACCACAATGAGCAGTTCTTC.

The gene calls are TRBV11-2 and TRBJ1-2, with D possibly matching TRBD1 (5 bases). CDR3 length: 16 residues. From germline, CDR1 is SGHAT and CDR2 FQNNGV. V was cut by 1 base and J by 4 bases, with 16 bases left in between. Here the CDR3 DNA reads TGTGCCAGCAGCTTAGGCAAGGCCGGCCAGGGCTATGGCTACACCTTC. It encodes CASSLGKAGQGYGYTF.

This sequence joins TRBV27 and TRBJ1-4, with a possible D match to TRBD1 (6 bases). In germline, CDR1 is MNHEY, CDR2 SMNVEV (reference sequence). The CDR3 sequence is 13 residues long. V was shortened by 6 bases and J by 8 bases, with 13 bases between the two germline ends. The chain's CDR3 is CASRIQGHEKLFF. In DNA form, the CDR3 reads TGTGCCAGCAGGATACAGGGCCACGAAAAACTGTTTTTT.

The chain is built from TRBV18 and TRBJ1-1, with D possibly TRBD1 on 5 matching bases. This CDR3 region has 13 residues. Germline V gene data show CDR1 as KGHSH and CDR2 as LQKENI. V shed 6 bases and J shed 1 base, with 9 bases lying between them. The CDR3 region has the DNA TGTGCCAGCTCCTCGGGGGGGAACACTGAAGCTTTCTTT. Encoded protein: CASSSGGNTEAFF.

V and J are TRBV7-6 and TRBJ2-6; possibly TRBD1 for D (6 bases). CDR3 length: 18 amino acids. From germline, CDR1 is SGHVS and CDR2 FNYEAQ. The V end lost 5 bases, the J end lost 0 bases, and 17 bases lay between the germline ends. The CDR3 sequence is CASSDTGSGLSGANVLTF. The CDR3, as DNA: TGTGCCAGCAGCGACACAGGGTCAGGGCTCTCTGGGGCCAACGTCCTGACTTTC.

The gene calls are TRBV10-3 and TRBJ1-5, with D possibly being TRBD1 (5 bases). Trimming removed 9 bases at V and 0 bases at J, with 30 bases between. This CDR3 is 20 amino acids long. CDR1 and CDR2 (germline): ENHRY, SYGVKD. The CDR3 sequence: CAISRDRKQLSGVSNQPQHF. CDR3 nucleotides: TGTGCCATATCACGAGACAGAAAACAACTATCGGGGGTTAGCAATCAGCCCCAGCATTTT.

This chain links TRBV14 with TRBJ2-7, with D uncertain. The CDR3 runs to 15 residues. Looked up from germline, CDR1 is SGHDN and CDR2 is FVKESK. Trimming pared 0 bases from V and 5 bases from J, leaving 14 bases between. The CDR3 loop reads CASSQDPSPSDEQYF. CDR3 bases: TGTGCCAGCAGCCAAGATCCATCACCCTCAGACGAGCAGTACTTC.

This clone was counted a single time. The CDR3 sequence: CASSVGQENSPLHF. In DNA form, the CDR3 reads TGTGCCAGCAGCGTAGGGCAGGAAAATTCACCCCTCCACTTT. J is TRBJ1-6 and V is TRBV9; the D is unclear. This CDR3 region has 14 residues. Trimming removed 0 bases at V and 7 bases at J, with 8 bases between. Germline CDR1 reads SGDLS; CDR2 reads YYNGEE. Full variable domain (missing parts from reference TRBV9 and TRBJ1-6): DSGVTQTPKHLITATGQRVTLRCSPRSGDLSVYWYQQSLDQGLQFLIQYYNGEERAKGNILERFSAQQFPDLHSELNLSSLELGDSALYFCASSVGQENSPLHFGNGTRLTVT.

The chain joins TRBV28 to TRBJ2-1, with 7 bases fitting TRBD2. Germline loops: CDR1 MDHEN, CDR2 SYDVKM. V lost 0 bases to trimming and J lost 7 bases; unmatched junction nucleotides: 6. There are 15 residues in the CDR3. This CDR3 is CASSLWGGRGNEQFF. As DNA, the CDR3 is TGTGCCAGCAGTTTATGGGGCGGGAGAGGTAATGAGCAGTTCTTC. Variable domain in full (rest from reference TRBV28 and TRBJ2-1): DVKVTQSSRYLVKRTGEKVFLECVQDMDHENMFWYRQDPGLGLRLIYFSYDVKMKEKGDIPEGYSVSREKKERFSLILESASTNQTSMYLCASSLWGGRGNEQFFGPGTRLTVL.

The CDR3 region is CASSIRDRVKNTEAFF. The CDR3 DNA reads TGTGCCAGTAGTATCCGGGACAGGGTGAAAAACACTGAAGCTTTCTTT. The rearrangement uses TRBV19 and TRBJ1-1; 9 nucleotides line up with TRBD1. This CDR3 contains 16 residues. Germline V gives CDR1 LNHDA, CDR2 SQIVND (reference sequence). V was clipped by 3 bases and J by 2 bases; unmatched bases: 7.

The J gene is TRBJ1-3, the V gene TRBV7-9; the D is unclear. The CDR3 has 12 amino acids. Trimming shortened V by 0 bases and J by 8 bases, and 5 bases separated the two germline ends. Germline V gene sequence: CDR1 SEHNR, CDR2 FQNEAQ (reference sequence). The CDR3 DNA reads TGTGCCAGCAGCTTAGCGGAGGACACCATATATTTT. Its protein product is CASSLAEDTIYF.

CDR3 in amino acids: CASSRYRGSNQPQHF. The CDR3 coding sequence is TGCGCCAGCAGCCGGTACAGGGGTAGCAATCAGCCCCAGCATTTT. The chain recombines TRBV4-3 with TRBJ1-5; TRBD1 matches 7 bases. Losses at the gene ends were 4 bases for V and 0 bases for J; bases not matched to a gene: 3. Germline-derived CDR1 and CDR2 are LGHNA and YSLEER. The CDR3 totals 15 residues.

The V gene is TRBV23-1, the J gene TRBJ2-2, with D possibly being TRBD1 (5 bases). TRBV23-1 is identified as an open reading frame with a role that is uncertain. This CDR3 has 16 amino acids. V was shortened by 0 bases and J by 3 bases, with 11 bases between the two germline ends. This chain's CDR3 is CASSQSGQSYTGELFF. CDR3 coding DNA: TGCGCCAGCAGTCAATCGGGGCAGAGCTACACCGGGGAGCTGTTTTTT.

The chain recombines TRBV21-1 with TRBJ1-1; TRBD1, as called in the table, went unchecked against the DNA. TRBV21-1 is given as a pseudogene. The CDR3 runs 21 residues. DNA for the CDR3: TGTGCCAGCAGCAACGACAGGATGAGGGATCGGAGCCTGAGGATGAACACTGAAGCTTTCTTT. It encodes CASSNDRMRDRSLRMNTEAFF.

This sequence joins TRBV27 and TRBJ2-1, with 13 bases lining up with TRBD2. CDR3 length equals 16 residues. The V gene end was trimmed by 2 bases and the J gene end by 4 bases; junction bases not matched to a gene: 2. CDR1 and CDR2 from the germline V gene are MNHEY and SMNVEV (reference sequence). The CDR3 DNA reads as TGTGCCAGCAGTTTAGAGACTAGCGGGGGGTACAATGAGCAGTTCTTC. Amino acid sequence: CASSLETSGGYNEQFF.

The genes are TRBV6-5 and TRBJ2-7; 7 positions match TRBD2. In germline, CDR1 is MNHEY, CDR2 SVGAGI. The CDR3 spans 14 residues. V lost 5 bases, J lost 3 bases, and 7 bases stayed unmatched. CDR3: CASSEGRARYEQYF. CDR3 sequence (DNA): TGTGCCAGCAGTGAAGGGAGGGCGCGCTACGAGCAGTACTTC.

The V and J genes are TRBV5-4 and TRBJ2-5; no clear D gene. Germline V gives CDR1 SGHNT, CDR2 YYREEE (reference sequence). V was trimmed by 2 bases and J by 1 base, leaving 9 bases between them. The CDR3 contains 14 residues. The CDR3 here is CASSFTTAQETQYF. As DNA, the CDR3 is TGTGCCAGCAGCTTCACAACAGCCCAAGAGACCCAGTACTTC.

The chain combines TRBV5-1 with TRBJ2-7; D is uncertain. Per the germline V gene, CDR1 is SGHRS and CDR2 is YFSETQ. V gave up 9 bases and J gave up 3 bases, with 16 bases separating them. This CDR3 region has 13 residues. The CDR3 is CATGYEPSYEQYF. In DNA form, the CDR3 reads TGCGCCACCGGGTACGAGCCGAGCTACGAGCAGTACTTC.

The table lists this clone with a few counts. The rearrangement joins TRBV5-5 to TRBJ2-1; TRBD2 is a possible D gene (6 bases). Trimming took off 1 base at V and 3 bases at J, with 11 bases between the two ends. The CDR3 contains 15 residues. Looked up from germline, CDR1 is SGHKS and CDR2 is YYEKEE (reference sequence). The CDR3 DNA is TGTGCCAGCAGCTTGATCGCGGGAAACTACAATGAGCAGTTCTTC. Translated, it gives CASSLIAGNYNEQFF.

The chain carries TRBV18 and TRBJ2-1, with 8 bases that match TRBD1. This CDR3 spans 12 amino acids. The V segment lost 4 bases and the J segment 9 bases; nucleotides outside the gene matches: 2. Germline V gene sequence: CDR1 KGHSH, CDR2 LQKENI. The CDR3 protein is CASSQDRVEQFF. In nucleotides, the CDR3 is TGTGCCAGCTCACAGGACAGGGTTGAGCAGTTCTTC.

This rearrangement joins TRBV5-1 to TRBJ1-5; tentative D call: TRBD1 (5 bases). The CDR3 runs 15 residues. Germline V gene data show CDR1 as SGHRS and CDR2 as YFSETQ. V was shortened by 1 base and J by 1 base, with 9 bases between the two germline ends. As DNA, the CDR3 is TGCGCCAGCAGCTTGTTCCCAGGGAGCAATCAGCCCCAGCATTTT. This encodes CASSLFPGSNQPQHF.

The V gene is TRBV9, the J gene TRBJ1-3, with 8 positions matching TRBD1. Unmatched junction bases numbered 3, after V lost 4 bases and J lost 0 bases. From germline, CDR1 is SGDLS and CDR2 YYNGEE. There are 15 residues in the CDR3. CDR3 bases: TGTGCCAGCAGCACCGGGACAGGCTCTGGAAACACCATATATTTT. Protein sequence: CASSTGTGSGNTIYF.

This chain uses TRBV7-9 with TRBJ1-4, with D tentatively TRBD1 (5 bases). Per the germline V gene, CDR1 is SEHNR and CDR2 is FQNEAQ (reference sequence). This CDR3 has 15 residues. Trimming stripped 4 bases from V and 11 bases from J, with 20 bases between. The CDR3 bases are TGTGCCAGCAGCTCACCGACAGTCCAGGCGGAGAAACTGTTTTTT. As protein: CASSSPTVQAEKLFF.

The V and J genes are TRBV7-8 and TRBJ1-3; TRBD1 matches at 7 bases. The CDR3 totals 17 residues. Germline V gene lookup returns CDR1 SGHVS and CDR2 FQNEAQ. V gave up 5 bases and J gave up 0 bases; unmatched junction bases: 10. CDR3 in DNA: TGTGCCAGCAGCATACTAACAGGGGCCCCCTCTGGAAACACCATATATTTT. Its translation is CASSILTGAPSGNTIYF.

The table lists this clone with a count of one. V and J are TRBV7-9 and TRBJ1-4, with 7 bases aligning to TRBD1. Germline assignment: CDR1 SEHNR and CDR2 FQNEAQ (reference sequence). V was pared by 5 bases and J by 4 bases, with 4 bases of the junction left unmatched. The CDR3 contains 14 residues. Here the CDR3 DNA reads TGTGCCAGCAGCCAGGGACAGTATAATGAAAAACTGTTTTTT. This codes for CASSQGQYNEKLFF.

The chain recombines TRBV18 with TRBJ2-7, with a possible D match to TRBD1 (6 bases). The V end was cut by 3 bases, the J end by 2 bases, with 14 bases between. Germline V lookup: CDR1 KGHSH, CDR2 LQKENI. This CDR3 comprises 15 residues. The CDR3, as DNA: TGTGCCAGCTCACCGGGACAATCACCAACCTACGAGCAGTACTTC. Its protein product is CASSPGQSPTYEQYF.